What follows are 18 T cell receptor beta chains derived from one specimen sequenced in a study of T cells in pancreatic ductal adenocarcinoma. Generated by immunoSEQ multiplex PCR, the TCRdb table keeps only in-frame clones and is missing some. The sample contains about 29,000 clones, 90% to 95% of which appear only once. Surgery without prior neoadjuvant therapy was the treatment of the selected pancreatic ductal adenocarcinoma patients. Material: PBMCs. The origin of the receptors is a human donor with pancreatic ductal adenocarcinoma.

The V and J genes are TRBV5-6 and TRBJ2-6; 8 bases line up with TRBD1. The V gene end was trimmed by 1 base and the J gene end by 4 bases; junction bases not matched to a gene: 4. CDR3 length equals 16 residues. CDR1 is SGHDT, CDR2 YYEEEE, per germline. As DNA, the CDR3 is TGTGCCAGCAGCTTGCGGCAGGGGGCGGGGGCCAACGTCCTGACTTTC. It translates to CASSLRQGAGANVLTF.

V is TRBV4-1 and J is TRBJ2-5; no firm D call. CDR1 and CDR2 (germline): MGHRA, YSYEKL. V was shortened by 1 base and J by 5 bases, with 8 bases between the two germline ends. This CDR3 contains 13 residues. CDR3 region: CASSQVTPETQYF. In DNA, the CDR3 is TGCGCCAGCAGCCAAGTGACTCCCGAGACCCAGTACTTC.

V usage is TRBV27 and J usage is TRBJ1-5, with a tentative D call TRBD1 (5 bases). V was shortened by 3 bases and J by 6 bases, with 6 bases between the two germline ends. Germline loops: CDR1 MNHEY, CDR2 SMNVEV (reference sequence). The CDR3 is 12 residues long. DNA for the CDR3: TGTGCCAGCAGTTTTGGGGGTCAGCCCCAGCATTTT. Protein product: CASSFGGQPQHF.

This sequence joins TRBV5-5 and TRBJ1-1; no clear D. The germline CDR1 and CDR2 sequences are SGHKS and YYEKEE (reference sequence). Trimming stripped 0 bases from V and 4 bases from J, with 16 bases between. The CDR3 runs 16 residues. The CDR3 nucleotides read TGTGCCAGCAGCTTGGTTCCCGGACTCAAGGGCACTGAAGCTTTCTTT. Translating it yields CASSLVPGLKGTEAFF. Based on the CDR3 plus reference TRBV5-5 and TRBJ1-1, the full variable domain is DAGVTQSPTHLIKTRGQQVTLRCSPISGHKSVSWYQQVLGQGPQFIFQYYEKEERGRGNFPDRFSARQFPNYSSELNVNALLLGDSALYLCASSLVPGLKGTEAFFGQGTRLTVV.

The chain is built from TRBV28 and TRBJ1-1; D ambiguous. CDR1 is MDHEN and CDR2 is SYDVKM in the germline V gene. V was clipped by 5 bases and J by 0 bases, with 10 bases between them. This CDR3 is 14 amino acids long. For the CDR3, the DNA is TGTGCCAGCAGTGGACCGAGAATGAACACTGAAGCTTTCTTT. As protein: CASSGPRMNTEAFF.

As regards this clone: The junction and the germline gene differ at one end; a read error may be behind it. Other nucleotide sequences from this sample produce the same CDR3. The rearrangement joins TRBV5-4 to TRBJ2-7, with TRBD1 identical over 12 bases. The CDR3 loop spans 15 amino acids. Germline V gene data show CDR1 as SGHNT and CDR2 as YYREEE (reference sequence). CDR3 region: CASSLVGTGGHEQYF. DNA of the CDR3: TGTGCCAGCAGCTTGGTCGGGACAGGGGGCCACGAACAGTACTTC.

This clone was seen a single time. The chain links TRBV27 to TRBJ1-2; D is possibly TRBD1 (5 bases). Trimming removed 7 bases from V and 3 bases from J, with 12 bases in between. This CDR3 is 13 amino acids long. Germline V gene lookup returns CDR1 MNHEY and CDR2 SMNVEV (reference sequence). The CDR3 region is CASILGRDYGYTF. The CDR3 DNA is TGTGCCAGCATCCTGGGGCGCGACTATGGCTACACCTTC.

The chain employs TRBV5-1 and TRBJ2-2; 9 bases match TRBD1. The V segment lost 2 bases and the J segment 6 bases; nucleotides outside the gene matches: 5. Looked up from germline, CDR1 is SGHRS and CDR2 is YFSETQ. There are 15 residues in the CDR3. CDR3 DNA: TGCGCCAGCAGCTTTTCGCGACAGGGGGCCGGGGAGCTGTTTTTT. As protein: CASSFSRQGAGELFF.

The chain carries TRBV11-3 and TRBJ2-7, with TRBD2 matching over 9 bases. Germline V gene lookup returns CDR1 SGHNT and CDR2 YENEEA. Unmatched junction bases numbered 7, after V lost 4 bases and J lost 12 bases. There are 12 residues in the CDR3. The CDR3 reads CASSSRSGSPYF. The CDR3 bases are TGTGCCAGCAGCTCCCGTAGCGGGAGTCCGTACTTC.

The V and J genes are TRBV9 and TRBJ2-5; 7 bases are shared with TRBD2. Germline values: CDR1 SGDLS, CDR2 YYNGEE. Germline trimming cut 0 bases from V and 5 bases from J; bases unmatched to any gene: 7. The CDR3 contains 15 residues. The CDR3 DNA reads TGTGCCAGCAGCGTAGCGGCGGGAGTTATGGAGACCCAGTACTTC. Translated: CASSVAAGVMETQYF.

V and J are TRBV9 and TRBJ2-7; TRBD2 might be the D (7 bases). Germline CDR1 SGDLS, CDR2 YYNGEE. The CDR3 runs to 14 residues. V was shortened by 0 bases and J by 11 bases, with 18 bases between the two germline ends. CDR3 nucleotide sequence: TGTGCCAGCAGCGTAGCCATGCGAGGGGGGGAAGAGTACTTC. Translation: CASSVAMRGGEEYF.

The rearrangement uses TRBV15 and TRBJ2-1; no clear D gene. This CDR3 is 13 amino acids long. The V and J ends lost 0 bases and 5 bases respectively, with 5 bases between them. Germline V gene data show CDR1 as LNHNV and CDR2 as YYDKDF (reference sequence). The CDR3 sequence is CATSREGNNEQFF. The CDR3 nucleotides are TGTGCCACCAGCAGAGAGGGAAACAATGAGCAGTTCTTC.

The chain couples TRBV5-6 to TRBJ2-7, with D possibly being TRBD1 (5 bases). V was clipped by 4 bases and J by 3 bases, with 20 bases between them. The germline CDR1 and CDR2 sequences are SGHDT and YYEEEE. The CDR3 is made up of 16 amino acids. CDR3 nucleotide sequence: TGTGCCAGCAGCGGTGCCAGGGCCGGTGGGTACTACGAGCAGTACTTC. As protein: CASSGARAGGYYEQYF.

The rearrangement uses TRBV7-2 and TRBJ2-1, with D unclear. Trimming took 1 base from V and 10 from J, leaving 17 bases between them. The germline gives CDR1 SGHTA, CDR2 FQGNSA. CDR3 size: 15 residues. The CDR3 bases are TGTGCCAGCAGCTTAGATCCGACCGACGTTCGAGAGCAGTTCTTC. Protein: CASSLDPTDVREQFF.

CDR3 DNA: TGTGCCAGCTCACCAGACACCAGGAACACTGAAGCTTTCTTT. Translating it yields CASSPDTRNTEAFF. The chain couples TRBV18 to TRBJ1-1, with no clear D. The CDR3 has 14 residues. The V end lost 2 bases, the J end lost 1 base, and 8 bases lay between the germline ends. From germline, CDR1 is KGHSH and CDR2 LQKENI.

The chain combines TRBV27 with TRBJ1-1; D gene unclear. Germline CDR1 MNHEY, CDR2 SMNVEV (reference sequence). This CDR3 region has 15 residues. The germline V and J ends were trimmed by 5 bases and 1 base, with 14 bases remaining between them. CDR3 protein: CASSRPSVGNTEAFF. The CDR3 nucleotides are TGTGCCAGCAGTCGCCCCAGTGTCGGGAACACTGAAGCTTTCTTT.

This chain links TRBV6-5 with TRBJ1-2; 11 bases fit TRBD1. The CDR3 length is 16 residues. J lost 7 bases, V lost 4 bases, and 11 bases had no gene match. The germline V gene encodes CDR1 MNHEY and CDR2 SVGAGI. CDR3 sequence reads: CASSLRPGTGGGGYTF. CDR3 nucleotide sequence: TGTGCCAGCAGTTTACGCCCCGGGACAGGGGGAGGTGGCTACACCTTC.

The DNA for the CDR3 is TGTGCCAGCAGTTTAAGTACGGTCAATCAGCCCCAGCATTTT. This gives the protein CASSLSTVNQPQHF. The V and J genes are TRBV27 and TRBJ1-5; the D is unclear. Trimming cost V 2 bases and J 3 bases, with 8 bases left between them. CDR3 length: 14 residues. The germline gives CDR1 MNHEY, CDR2 SMNVEV (reference sequence).